This TCR beta chain is from a study of blood T cell repertoires in COVID-19. Turning to the study itself: COVID-19 samples, acute and convalescent, were from the United States, Italy and Spain. T cells, B-cell-depleted T cells, or PBMCs supplied cDNA or gDNA.

Original data processing: Scientists estimated how many nucleated cells there were by amplifying reference gene primers. The protocol was immunoSEQ multiplex PCR, while the TCRdb copy is restricted to in-frame clones and leaves out a portion. V, J and clone size are taken as reported in that table, and D and trimming were inferred from the DNA itself. Altogether approximately 240,000 clones are present, approximately 90% being singletons, with the ten largest covering more than 10%. V was cut by 0 bases and J by 2 bases, with 14 bases left in between. CDR3 length: 17 amino acids. This TCR was sampled from a woman in her late teens or twenties who had recovered from COVID-19. Sequences were obtained from peripheral blood. J is TRBJ1-5 and V is TRBV23-1, with TRBD1 as a possible D gene (6 bases). TRBV23-1 is given ORF status, its function remaining uncertain. As DNA, the CDR3 is TGCGCCAGCAGTCAATCGTTAAGACAGGCCCGCAATCAGCCCCAGCATTTT. This codes for CASSQSLRQARNQPQHF.